This T cell receptor (beta chain) was recovered during a study of blood T cell repertoires in COVID-19. The overall study: Samples of COVID-19 (acute and convalescent) were obtained from the United States, Italy and Spain. T cells, B-cell-depleted T cells, or PBMCs supplied cDNA or gDNA.

Methods used by the authors: It was from reference gene primer amplification that nucleated cell counts were estimated. Profiled with immunoSEQ multiplex PCR; TCRdb holds only in-frame clones, not every one. V, J and clone size derive from that table, while D and trimming were established from the DNA sequence. The table shows 250,000 or so clones, with approximately 88% occurring only once. Trimming shortened V by 1 base and J by 7 bases, and 17 bases separated the two germline ends. There are 16 residues in the CDR3. The germline CDR1 and CDR2 sequences are LGHNA and YNFKEQ. The specimen was peripheral blood. The sequence was collected from a woman between 25 and 40 years old with acute or convalescent COVID-19. The chain carries TRBV4-2 and TRBJ1-3, with D unresolved. As DNA, the CDR3 is TGTGCCAGCAGCCAAGGTTTAGCATCGGTCCGGAACACCATATATTTT. It codes for CASSQGLASVRNTIYF.